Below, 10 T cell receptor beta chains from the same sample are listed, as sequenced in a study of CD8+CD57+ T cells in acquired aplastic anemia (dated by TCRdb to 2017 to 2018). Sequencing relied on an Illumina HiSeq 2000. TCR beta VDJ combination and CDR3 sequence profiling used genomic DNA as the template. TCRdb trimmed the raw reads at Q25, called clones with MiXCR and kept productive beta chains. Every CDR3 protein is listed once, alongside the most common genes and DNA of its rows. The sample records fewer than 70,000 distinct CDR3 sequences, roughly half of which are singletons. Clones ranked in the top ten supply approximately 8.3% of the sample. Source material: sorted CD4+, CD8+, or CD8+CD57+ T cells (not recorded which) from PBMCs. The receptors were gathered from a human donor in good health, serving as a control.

The CDR3: CATSSVDGDTQYF. DNA of the CDR3: TGTGCCACCAGCAGCGTAGATGGGGATACGCAGTATTTT. V is TRBV15 and J is TRBJ2-3; D is ambiguous. V was cut by 3 bases and J by 6 bases, with 10 bases left in between. The germline V gene has CDR1 LNHNV and CDR2 YYDKDF (reference sequence). The CDR3 has 13 residues.

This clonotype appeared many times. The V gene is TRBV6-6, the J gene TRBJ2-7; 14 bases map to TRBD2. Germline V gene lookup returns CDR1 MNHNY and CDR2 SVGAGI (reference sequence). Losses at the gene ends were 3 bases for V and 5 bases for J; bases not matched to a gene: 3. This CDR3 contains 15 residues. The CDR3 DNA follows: TGTGCCAGCAGTTATGGGACTAGCGGGAGTAACGAGCAGTACTTC. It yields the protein CASSYGTSGSNEQYF.

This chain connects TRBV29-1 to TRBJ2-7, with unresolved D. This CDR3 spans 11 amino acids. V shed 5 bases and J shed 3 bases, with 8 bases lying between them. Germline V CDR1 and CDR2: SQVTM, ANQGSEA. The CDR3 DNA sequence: TGCAGCGTTCAGACTCACTACGAGCAGTACTTC. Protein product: CSVQTHYEQYF.

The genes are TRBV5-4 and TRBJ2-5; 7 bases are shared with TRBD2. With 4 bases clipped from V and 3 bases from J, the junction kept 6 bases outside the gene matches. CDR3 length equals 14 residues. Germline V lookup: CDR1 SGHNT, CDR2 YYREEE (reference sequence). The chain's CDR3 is CASSQGGTKETQYF. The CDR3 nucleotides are TGTGCCAGCAGCCAGGGAGGGACCAAAGAGACCCAGTACTTC.

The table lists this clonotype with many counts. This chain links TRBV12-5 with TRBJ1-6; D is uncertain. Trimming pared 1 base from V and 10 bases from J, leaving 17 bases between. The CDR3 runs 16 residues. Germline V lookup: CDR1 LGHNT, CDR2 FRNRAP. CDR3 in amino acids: CASGLDPVFPLSPLHF. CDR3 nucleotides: TGTGCTAGTGGTTTGGACCCGGTCTTCCCGCTATCACCCCTCCACTTT.

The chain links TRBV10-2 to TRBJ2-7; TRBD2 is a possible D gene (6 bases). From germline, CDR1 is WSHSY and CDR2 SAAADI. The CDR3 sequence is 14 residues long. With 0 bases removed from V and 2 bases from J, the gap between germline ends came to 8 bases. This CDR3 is CASSESGGPYEQYF. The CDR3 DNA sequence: TGCGCCAGCAGTGAGTCGGGAGGACCCTACGAGCAGTACTTC.

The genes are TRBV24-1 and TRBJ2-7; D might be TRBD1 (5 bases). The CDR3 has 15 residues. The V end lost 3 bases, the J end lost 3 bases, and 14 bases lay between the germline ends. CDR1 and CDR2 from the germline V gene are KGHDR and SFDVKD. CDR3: CATSDPGQGNYEQYF. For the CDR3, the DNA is TGTGCCACCAGTGATCCTGGGCAGGGAAACTACGAGCAGTACTTC.

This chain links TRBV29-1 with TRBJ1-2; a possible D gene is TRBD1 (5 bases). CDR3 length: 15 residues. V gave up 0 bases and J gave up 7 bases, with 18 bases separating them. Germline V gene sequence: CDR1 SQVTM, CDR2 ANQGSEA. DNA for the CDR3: TGCAGCGTTGAAGATCAAGGGCAGGGCAGAATTGGCTACACCTTC. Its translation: CSVEDQGQGRIGYTF.

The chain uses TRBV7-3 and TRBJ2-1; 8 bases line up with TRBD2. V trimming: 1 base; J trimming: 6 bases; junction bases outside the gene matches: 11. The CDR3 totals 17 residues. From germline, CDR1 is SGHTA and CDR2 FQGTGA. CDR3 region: CASSLRDGAGGRNEQFF. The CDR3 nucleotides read TGTGCCAGCAGCTTAAGGGACGGGGCGGGGGGCCGCAATGAGCAGTTCTTC.

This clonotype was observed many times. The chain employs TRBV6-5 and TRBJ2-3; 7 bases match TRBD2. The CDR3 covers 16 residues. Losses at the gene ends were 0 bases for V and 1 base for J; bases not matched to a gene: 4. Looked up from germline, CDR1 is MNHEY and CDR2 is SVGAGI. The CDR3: CASSYSSRGGTDTQYF. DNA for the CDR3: TGTGCCAGCAGTTACTCCTCTCGGGGGGGCACAGATACGCAGTATTTT.